This TCR beta chain was sequenced for a study of OX40 agonist ivuxolimab in advanced cancers. Notes on the research overall: Ivuxolimab was a fully human IgG2 agonistic monoclonal antibody targeting the costimulatory receptor OX40 (CD134). Partial responses were achieved by three dose-escalation patients, of whom one had hepatocellular carcinoma and two had cutaneous melanoma. Patients were allowed to have had prior anti-PD-1, anti-PD-L1 or anti-CTLA-4 therapy, and about 40% of the dose-escalation patients had been treated with checkpoint inhibitors. The monotherapy dose-escalation portion (N of about 50 patients) of the phase I ivuxolimab trial is reported in the paper. The point of sequencing TCRbeta in the periphery was to test whether ivuxolimab changed TCR sequence diversity and drove clonal T-cell expansion. Intravenous ivuxolimab was administered to patients every 2 weeks at six dose levels: 0.01, 0.1, 0.3, 1.5, 3 and 10 mg/kg. A male proportion of almost 85% and a mean age of about 60 years, ranging from 23 to 79, were recorded for the dose-escalation cohort. Of the 50 or so patients in dose escalation, about 20 had hepatocellular carcinoma, about 15 had melanoma, 9 had renal cell carcinoma and 9 had head and neck cancer. The research as a whole found: Antigen specificity was not determined for the clonally expanded peripheral T cells. On average, CD8+ T cells showed more expanded clones than CD4+ T cells after ivuxolimab. At doses of 0.1 to 3.0 mg/kg, clonal expansion of both CD4+ and CD8+ blood T cells was observed from baseline to week 6. In partial responders in the 0.1-3.0 mg/kg groups, normalized peripheral clonal expansion was found to be among the lowest, especially among CD8+ T cells. Low levels of normalized T-cell clonal expansion were also seen in some patients who did not respond.

The trial excluded patients who had a history of autoimmune disease or were on systemic immunosuppression. Peripheral blood for TCR sequencing was collected from all dose cohorts at baseline, on cycle 4 day 1, and on cycle 7 day 1. Samples were obtained from an open-label, multicenter, first-in-human phase I dose-escalation trial of ivuxolimab. The trial enrolled adults with locally advanced or metastatic head and neck squamous cell, hepatocellular, melanoma or renal cell carcinoma. Before TCR sequencing, CD4+ T cells and CD8+ T cells from peripheral blood were sorted into separate populations. Germline trimming amounts to 4 bases on V and 2 bases on J, with 8 as the count of junction bases outside the gene matches. Taken from the germline V gene, the CDR1 and CDR2 loops are SGDLS and YYNGEE. Inclusive of the bounding cysteine and phenylalanine, the CDR3 is 15 residues long. CDR3 DNA only is kept here, 45 bases in frame from base 1.

Points on this clone: The specificity of this receptor is unknown. Within one base of it there is no much larger clone, and no base qualities were kept.

Genomic DNA was isolated from the sorted cells so that the TCRbeta CDR3 region could be sequenced. TCRbeta CDR3 regions were sequenced using the immunoSEQ Assay. As stored in TCRdb, this immuneACCESS dataset retains in-frame rearrangements with V and J assigned. A fraction of the clones does not appear; measured against another copy, unresolved V genes explain less than half of the discrepancy, and the remainder lacks a known reason. The sample contains about 120,000 clones, roughly 93% of them found a single time. The top ten constitute around 0.15% of the sample. This TCR was recovered from an adult with an advanced solid tumor such as melanoma, head and neck, liver or kidney cancer. The chain is assembled from TRBV9 and TRBJ2-7; a stretch of 8 junction bases matches TRBD2. Sequenced here: CD4+ or CD8+ T cells sorted from blood, sampled in a trial of the OX40 agonist ivuxolimab. The DNA sequence reads TGTGCCAGCAGCCTCGGGACTAGAGGGGCCTACGAGCAGTACTTC. Its amino acids are CASSLGTRGAYEQYF.